This TCR beta chain is from a study of T cells after posttransplantation cyclophosphamide. Study-wide results and limits: Recipient CMV seropositivity and CMV reactivation strongly tracked TRB clonality.

Comment on this clone: The antigen is not known.

Busulfan-fludarabine conditioning, marrow transplant, and cyclophosphamide on days +3 and +4 were administered. The data were produced by immunoSEQ multiplex PCR, yet TCRdb's version contains in-frame clones alone and is incomplete. The sample yields 35,000 to 50,000 clones, about 90% seen once. The germline CDR1 and CDR2 sequences are KGHSH and LQKENI. This CDR3 is 15 amino acids long. V was shortened by 6 bases and J by 5 bases, with 20 bases between the two germline ends. This specimen was PBMCs, taken 60 to 65 days after allogeneic stem cell transplant with posttransplant cyclophosphamide. This chain connects TRBV18 to TRBJ2-7; D is possibly TRBD2 (6 bases). The TCR originated in a male patient aged 60 to 75 who received an allogeneic stem cell transplant from a related donor and was CMV-positive. Some T cells may originate from the graft donor. The DNA of the CDR3 is TGTGCCAGCTCCCTCGGATTGGGGGGTCTCGACGAGCAGTACTTC. Amino acid sequence: CASSLGLGGLDEQYF.